This T cell receptor (beta chain) was profiled in a study of technical replicates of blood from several donors. Profiled with immunoSEQ multiplex PCR; TCRdb holds only in-frame clones, not every one. There are 91,000 or so clones in the sample; around 96% occur only once, and approximately 0.25% lies in the top ten. The CDR3 is 15 residues long. The V and J ends lost 1 base and 2 bases, in that order; junction bases with no gene match: 4. The germline CDR1 and CDR2 sequences are MGHRA and YSYEKL. The receptor's source is a human donor in good health. The V and J genes are TRBV4-1 and TRBJ2-7, with TRBD2 matching over 8 bases. Sequences were obtained from T cells isolated from PBMCs. CDR3 protein: CASSQGTSLAYEQYF. The CDR3 coding sequence is TGCGCCAGCAGCCAAGGGACTAGCCTCGCCTACGAGCAGTACTTC.